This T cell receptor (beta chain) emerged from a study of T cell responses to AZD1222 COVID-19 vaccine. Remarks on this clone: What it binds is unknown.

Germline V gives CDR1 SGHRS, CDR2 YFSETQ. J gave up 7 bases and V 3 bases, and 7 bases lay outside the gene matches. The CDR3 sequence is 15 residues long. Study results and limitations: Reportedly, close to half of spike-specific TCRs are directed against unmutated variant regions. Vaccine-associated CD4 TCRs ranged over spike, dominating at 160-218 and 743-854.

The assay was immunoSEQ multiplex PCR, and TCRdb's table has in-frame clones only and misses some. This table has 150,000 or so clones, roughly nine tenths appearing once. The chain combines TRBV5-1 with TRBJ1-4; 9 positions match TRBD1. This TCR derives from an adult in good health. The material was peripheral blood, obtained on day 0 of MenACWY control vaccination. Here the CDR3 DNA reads TGCGCCAGCAGCTCGCAGGGACAGGGCGGTGAAAAACTGTTTTTT. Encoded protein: CASSSQGQGGEKLFF.